A selection of T cell receptor beta chains follows, all from one sample in a study of cytomegalovirus exposure and HLA in healthy donors. Clones were sequenced by immunoSEQ multiplex PCR, and TCRdb holds only the in-frame ones, with some missing. The sample has 200,000 or so clones, roughly 80% seen once; the top ten hold 2.9%. Input material: PBMCs. The receptors derive from a man between 25 and 39 years old in good health and CMV-seronegative. CDR3s include the opening cysteine and the closing phenylalanine or tryptophan. D genes are given only for firm matches. Part of the rows lack a size; the others show once, few, many or a class for expanded clones.

TRBV7-9	NA	TRBJ2-5	TRBD1	TGTGCCAGCCCGAGGACAGGGTCTACTTGGGTTAGCGAGACCCAGTACTTC	CASPRTGSTWVSETQYF
TRBV5-1	NA	TRBJ1-3	TRBD1	TGCGCCAGCAGCTTCGGGGGGACAGGACTAAACACCATATATTTT	CASSFGGTGLNTIYF
TRBV19	NA	TRBJ2-7	TRBD1	TGTGCCAGTAGTTCCCTCCCGGGACAGGGTTCCGAGCAGTACTTC	CASSSLPGQGSEQYF
TRBV10-3	NA	TRBJ2-1	TRBD2	TGTGCCACCACACTAGCGGGGGAGATGGGTGAGCAGTTCTTC	CATTLAGEMGEQFF
TRBV9	NA	TRBJ2-3	TRBD2	TGTGCCAGCAGCGTGGCTAGCGGGGGGTCCGAGGCGGGCACAGATACGCAGTATTTT	CASSVASGGSEAGTDTQYF
TRBV11-2	NA	TRBJ2-3	NA	TGTGCCAGCAGCTTAGACAGGAGCACAGATACGCAGTATTTT	CASSLDRSTDTQYF
TRBV5-1	NA	TRBJ2-5	NA	TGCGCCAGCAGCCTATACCAAGAGACCCAGTACTTC	CASSLYQETQYF
TRBV14	few	TRBJ1-4	NA	TGTGCCAGCAGCCAAGATTCGGGGACACGTTCTTCCCTGTTTTTT	CASSQDSGTRSSLFF
TRBV5-1	NA	TRBJ2-2	NA	TGCGCCAGCAGCTCAACAGTCACCGGGGAGCTGTTTTTT	CASSSTVTGELFF
TRBV10-2	NA	TRBJ2-2	NA	TGCGCCAGTCCCCCTCCGTCCGGGGAGCTGTTTTTT	CASPPPSGELFF
TRBV6-6	NA	TRBJ2-7	NA	TGTGCCAGCAGTTACAGCGGCAGGGGCTTCGACGAGCAGTACTTC	CASSYSGRGFDEQYF
TRBV6-5	NA	TRBJ2-2	TRBD2	TGTGCCAGCAGCTACACTAGCGGGGGGAGCACCGGGGAGCTGTTTTTT	CASSYTSGGSTGELFF
TRBV2	NA	TRBJ2-2	NA	TGTGCCAGCAGTCCCAGGGGGGCTGGGGAGCTGTTTTTT	CASSPRGAGELFF
TRBV9	NA	TRBJ1-4	TRBD1	TGTGCCAGCAGCGCACAGGGGGCTGGGGAAAAACTGTTTTTT	CASSAQGAGEKLFF
TRBV7-2	NA	TRBJ1-3	NA	TGTGCCAGCAGCTTAAGTACAGGTAGCTCTGGAAACACCATATATTTT	CASSLSTGSSGNTIYF
TRBV7-3	few	TRBJ2-2	NA	TGTGCCAGCAGCTTTCCAGGAACCGGGGAGCTGTTTTTT	CASSFPGTGELFF
TRBV5-5	NA	TRBJ2-2	TRBD2	TGTGCCAGCAGCTTGGCGGGAGGTACCGGGGAGCTGTTTTTT	CASSLAGGTGELFF
TRBV7-2	few	TRBJ1-1	TRBD1	TGTGCCAGCAGCCTGACAGGGGCGGATTACACTGAAGCTTTCTTT	CASSLTGADYTEAFF
TRBV5-4	NA	TRBJ2-7	NA	TGTGCCAGCAGCCCCGGGTTCTTGAGCTCCTACGAGCAGTACTTC	CASSPGFLSSYEQYF
TRBV7-9	NA	TRBJ1-5	TRBD1	TGTGCCAGCAGCTTAGACAGGGGGGCTCAGCCCCAGCATTTT	CASSLDRGAQPQHF
TRBV19	NA	TRBJ2-7	TRBD2	TGTGCCAGTAGTCCGGCGGGGGGAATTGTAAGCGAGCAGTACTTC	CASSPAGGIVSEQYF
TRBV7-9	NA	TRBJ1-2	NA	TGTGCCAGCAGAACAGGCGGTACTAACTATGGCTACACCTTC	CASRTGGTNYGYTF
TRBV11-3	once	TRBJ2-1	TRBD2	TGTGCCAGCAGCTTGGGGACTAGCGGGGGGAGTTTAAATGAGCAGTTCTTC	CASSLGTSGGSLNEQFF
TRBV6-1	NA	TRBJ1-5	NA	TGTGCCAGCAGATCCGGGGGAGATCAGCCCCAGCATTTT	CASRSGGDQPQHF
TRBV6-1	once	TRBJ1-4	TRBD1	TGTGCCAGCAGTGTATGGTGGACAGGTCAAAATGAAAAACTGTTTTTT	CASSVWWTGQNEKLFF